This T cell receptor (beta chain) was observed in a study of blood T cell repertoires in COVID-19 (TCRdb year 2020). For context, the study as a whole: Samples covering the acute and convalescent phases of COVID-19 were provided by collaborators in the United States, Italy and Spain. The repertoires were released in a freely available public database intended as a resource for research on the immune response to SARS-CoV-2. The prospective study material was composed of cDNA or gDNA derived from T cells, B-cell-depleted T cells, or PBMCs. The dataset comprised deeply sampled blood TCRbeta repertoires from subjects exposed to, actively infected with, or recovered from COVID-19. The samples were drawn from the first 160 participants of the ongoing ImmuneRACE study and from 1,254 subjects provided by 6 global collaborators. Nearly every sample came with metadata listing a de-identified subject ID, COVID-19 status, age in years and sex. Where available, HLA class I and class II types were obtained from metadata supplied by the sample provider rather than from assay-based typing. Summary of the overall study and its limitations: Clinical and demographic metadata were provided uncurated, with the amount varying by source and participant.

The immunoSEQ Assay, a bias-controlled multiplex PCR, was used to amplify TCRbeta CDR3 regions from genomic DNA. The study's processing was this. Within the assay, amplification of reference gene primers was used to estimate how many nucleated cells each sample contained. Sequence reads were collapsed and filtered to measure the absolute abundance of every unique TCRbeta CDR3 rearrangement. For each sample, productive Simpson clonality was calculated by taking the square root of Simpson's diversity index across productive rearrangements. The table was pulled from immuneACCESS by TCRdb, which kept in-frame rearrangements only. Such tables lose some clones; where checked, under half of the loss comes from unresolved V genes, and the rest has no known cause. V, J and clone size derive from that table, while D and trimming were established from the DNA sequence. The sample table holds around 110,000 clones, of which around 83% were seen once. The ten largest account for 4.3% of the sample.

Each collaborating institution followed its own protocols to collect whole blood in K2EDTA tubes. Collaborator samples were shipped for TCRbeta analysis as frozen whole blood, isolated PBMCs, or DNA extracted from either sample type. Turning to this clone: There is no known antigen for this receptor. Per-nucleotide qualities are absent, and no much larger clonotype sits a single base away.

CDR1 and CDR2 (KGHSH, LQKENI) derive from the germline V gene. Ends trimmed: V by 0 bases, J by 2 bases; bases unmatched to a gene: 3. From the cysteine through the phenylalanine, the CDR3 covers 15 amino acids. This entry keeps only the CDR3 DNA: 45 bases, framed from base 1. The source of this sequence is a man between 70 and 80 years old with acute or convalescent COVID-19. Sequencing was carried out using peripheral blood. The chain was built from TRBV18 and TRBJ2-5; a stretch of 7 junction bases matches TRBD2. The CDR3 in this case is CASSPPGGRQETQYF. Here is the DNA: TGTGCCAGCTCACCACCGGGGGGGAGGCAAGAGACCCAGTACTTC.